A selection of T cell receptor beta chains follows, all from one sample in a study of shared clonotypes between healthy human individuals. Clones were read by immunoSEQ multiplex PCR, and TCRdb kept only the in-frame ones, dropping some. This table holds about 2 million clones, about 95% found once. The specimen sequenced was naive CD8+ T cells sorted from blood. The receptors come from a young man in good health. Each CDR3 is given with its conserved first and last residue. Fields, in order: D gene, J gene, clone size, V gene, CDR3 DNA, CDR3 protein. A D gene is named only where the DNA matches it firmly. Expanded clones get a size class; other rows say once, few or many, or leave the size out.

>-|TRBJ2-5|-|TRBV28
TGTGCCAGCAGTTTAGATCAGGGCGACTTCCAAGAGACCCAGTACTTC
CASSLDQGDFQETQYF
>-|TRBJ2-5|-|TRBV27
TGTGCCAGCAGGGACCAAGAGACCCAGTACTTC
CASRDQETQYF
>-|TRBJ1-2|-|TRBV27
TGTGCCAGCAGTATGACAGGAAGGTTCAATGGCTACACCTTC
CASSMTGRFNGYTF
>-|TRBJ1-4|-|TRBV9
TGTGCCAGCAGCGTTTACGGTTCTCCTGGGGAAAAACTGTTTTTT
CASSVYGSPGEKLFF
>-|TRBJ2-2|-|TRBV6-1
TGTGCCAGCAGTCCCCCCAGGGTAGCTACCGGGGAGCTGTTTTTT
CASSPPRVATGELFF
>TRBD2|TRBJ2-7|-|TRBV28
TGTGCCAGCAGTTCCTGGACTAGCGGTTACGAGCAGTACTTC
CASSSWTSGYEQYF
>-|TRBJ2-5|-|TRBV4-3
TGCGCCAGCAGCCAAGATGTCGGGGCATGGGAGACCCAGTACTTC
CASSQDVGAWETQYF
>-|TRBJ1-5|-|TRBV4-1
TGCGCCAGCAGCCAAGATCAGGGCGGAAATCAGCCCCAGCATTTT
CASSQDQGGNQPQHF
>TRBD2|TRBJ2-5|once|TRBV9
TGTGCCAGCAGCGCGGCGACTAGCGGGGACCGAGAGACCCAGTACTTC
CASSAATSGDRETQYF
>-|TRBJ2-1|-|TRBV10-2
TGCGCCAGCAGTGAGAGAGGGGGGGATGAGCAGTTCTTC
CASSERGGDEQFF
>-|TRBJ1-1|-|TRBV10-3
TGTGCCATCAGTGACGACGGGGAGGGTGACACTGAAGCTTTCTTT
CAISDDGEGDTEAFF
>TRBD2|TRBJ2-7|-|TRBV28
TGTGCCACCGCGGGGGGTCTTGCCTACGAGCAGTACTTC
CATAGGLAYEQYF
>TRBD1|TRBJ1-5|-|TRBV27
TGTGCCAGCAGACCAGGGGGCAGCAATCAGCCCCAGCATTTT
CASRPGGSNQPQHF
>-|TRBJ2-1|-|TRBV19
TGTGCCAGTAGTATCAACGGGAGTCCCTACAATGAGCAGTTCTTC
CASSINGSPYNEQFF
>-|TRBJ2-7|-|TRBV2
TGTGCCAGCGGCGGGTCGAGGGCAGGACCTTCCTACGAGCAGTACTTC
CASGGSRAGPSYEQYF